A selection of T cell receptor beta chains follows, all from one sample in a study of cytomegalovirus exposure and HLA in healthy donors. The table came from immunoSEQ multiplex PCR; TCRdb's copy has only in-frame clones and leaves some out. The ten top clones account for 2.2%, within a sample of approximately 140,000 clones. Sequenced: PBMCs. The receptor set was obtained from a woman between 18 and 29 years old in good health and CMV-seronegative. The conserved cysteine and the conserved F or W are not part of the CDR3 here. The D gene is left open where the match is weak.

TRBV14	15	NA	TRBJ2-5	ASAPGTNKGGQETQY
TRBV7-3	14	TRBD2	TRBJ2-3	ASSLNGLAGADTQY
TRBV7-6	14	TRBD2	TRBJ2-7	ASSTRLAGLPYEQY
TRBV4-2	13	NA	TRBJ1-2	ASSQGTETNYGYT
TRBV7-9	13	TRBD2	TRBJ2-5	ASSPGAGGPQTQY
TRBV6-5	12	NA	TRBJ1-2	ASSYGNRAYGYT
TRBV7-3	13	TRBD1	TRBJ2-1	ASSPSGQVYNEQF
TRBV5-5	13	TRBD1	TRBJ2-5	ASSQGQGIWETQY
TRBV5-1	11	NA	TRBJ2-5	ASSSRTQETQY
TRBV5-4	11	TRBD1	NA	ASSAQTGPEQY
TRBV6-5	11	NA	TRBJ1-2	ASSPGHYYGYT
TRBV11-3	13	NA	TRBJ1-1	ASSQTPSSYGAAF
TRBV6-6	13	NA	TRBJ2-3	ASSYSLRHTDTQY
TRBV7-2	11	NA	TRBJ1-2	ASSSRPPGGYT
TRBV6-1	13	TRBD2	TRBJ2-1	ASSELAGDISEQF
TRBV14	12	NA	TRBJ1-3	ASSPLLGGNTIY
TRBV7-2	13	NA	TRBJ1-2	ASSLEPGRNYGYT
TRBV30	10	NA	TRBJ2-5	AWGDSQETQY
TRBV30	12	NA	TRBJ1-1	AWSGGRLNTEAF